The present entry profiles one T cell receptor (beta chain) with its context. This entry belongs to a study of cytotoxic CD8 clonotypes in ibrutinib-treated CLL. Produced via immunoSEQ multiplex PCR; TCRdb's table is partial and in-frame only. The data show roughly 220,000 clones, 75% to 80% seen once. Per the germline V gene, CDR1 is KGHSH and CDR2 is LQKENI. With V trimmed by 4 bases and J by 4 bases, 8 bases remained unmatched. The CDR3 is 16 residues long. V and J are TRBV18 and TRBJ1-3; 9 nucleotides align to TRBD1. The sequence was collected from a human donor with chronic lymphocytic leukemia. Sample: PBMCs, taken after 12 months of ibrutinib treatment. This CDR3 reads CASSLQGAILGNTIYF. CDR3 DNA sequence: TGTGCCAGCTCACTACAGGGGGCTATCTTGGGAAACACCATATATTTT.